This entry is about one TCR beta chain. As processed by the authors: Nucleated cell number was recorded as an estimate derived from reference gene primer amplification. TCRdb's table, derived via immunoSEQ multiplex PCR, lists solely in-frame clones and lacks some. V and J calls and clone size come straight from that table; D and trimming were deduced from the DNA. The sample consists of approximately 45,000 clones, 88% of them appearing once. V shed 4 bases and J shed 4 bases, with 14 bases lying between them. CDR1 and CDR2 from the germline V gene are LNHDA and SQIVND (reference sequence). The CDR3 has 15 residues. This record comes from a study of blood T cell repertoires in COVID-19. In the study overall: Samples of COVID-19 (acute and convalescent) were obtained from the United States, Italy and Spain. Sources were T cells, B-cell-depleted T cells, or PBMCs; the material itself was cDNA or gDNA.

This receptor was identified in a woman aged 40 to 50 with acute or convalescent COVID-19. What was sequenced was peripheral blood. This rearrangement joins TRBV19 to TRBJ1-5; D unresolved. The CDR3 coding sequence is TGTGCCAGTAGTACATGGACTGTGGGGAATCAGCCCCAGCATTTT. Protein: CASSTWTVGNQPQHF.